One and the same sample provided the 10 T cell receptor beta chains below, sequenced in a study of cytomegalovirus exposure and HLA in healthy donors. The repertoire was sequenced with immunoSEQ multiplex PCR; TCRdb's copy has only in-frame clones and lacks some. The table has 99,000 or so clones, approximately 86% seen once. Material: PBMCs. The receptors derive from a woman aged 18-30 years in good health and CMV-seropositive.

This chain links TRBV19 with TRBJ1-5, with TRBD1 matching over 7 bases. V was clipped by 7 bases and J by 5 bases; unmatched bases: 8. From germline, CDR1 is LNHDA and CDR2 SQIVND (reference sequence). The length of the CDR3 is 14 residues. The CDR3 spells CASTPFTGDQPQHF. CDR3 in DNA: TGTGCCAGTACTCCTTTCACAGGGGATCAGCCCCAGCATTTT.

The count of this clone is one. The chain combines TRBV5-6 with TRBJ2-7, with 9 positions matching TRBD2. The CDR3 loop spans 14 amino acids. The V segment lost 6 bases and the J segment 2 bases; nucleotides outside the gene matches: 6. Germline V gene sequence: CDR1 SGHDT, CDR2 YYEEEE. CDR3 residues: CASTPSGRPYEQYF. DNA for the CDR3: TGTGCCAGCACCCCCAGCGGGAGGCCCTACGAGCAGTACTTC.

V gene TRBV5-4 combines with J gene TRBJ2-2, with unresolved D. V was cut by 0 bases and J by 1 base, with 7 bases left in between. The CDR3 spans 15 residues. CDR1 and CDR2 (germline): SGHNT, YYREEE (reference sequence). For the CDR3, the DNA is TGTGCCAGCAGCTTGGGTCAACTGAACACCGGGGAGCTGTTTTTT. Translating it yields CASSLGQLNTGELFF.

This rearrangement joins TRBV6-9 to TRBJ1-3; 8 bases align to TRBD1. CDR3 length equals 16 residues. Unmatched junction bases numbered 7, after V lost 6 bases and J lost 0 bases. Germline loops: CDR1 MNHGY, CDR2 SVAAGI. The DNA for the CDR3 is TGTGCCAGCAGGAGGACAGGGTATATCTCTGGAAACACCATATATTTT. This sequence encodes CASRRTGYISGNTIYF.

The J gene is TRBJ2-3, the V gene TRBV9, with 9 bases fitting TRBD2. The germline V gene encodes CDR1 SGDLS and CDR2 YYNGEE. The CDR3 has 16 amino acids. Losses at the gene ends were 3 bases for V and 1 base for J; bases not matched to a gene: 6. CDR3 in DNA: TGTGCCAGCAGCGACCCTTTAGCGGGGGGCACAGATACGCAGTATTTT. Its translation: CASSDPLAGGTDTQYF. Together with reference TRBV9 and TRBJ2-3, the CDR3 gives the full variable domain: DSGVTQTPKHLITATGQRVTLRCSPRSGDLSVYWYQQSLDQGLQFLIQYYNGEERAKGNILERFSAQQFPDLHSELNLSSLELGDSALYFCASSDPLAGGTDTQYFGPGTRLTVL.

The genes are TRBV9 and TRBJ2-3, with 11 positions matching TRBD2. CDR1 is SGDLS, CDR2 YYNGEE, per germline. V trimming: 0 bases; J trimming: 4 bases; junction bases outside the gene matches: 4. CDR3 length: 16 amino acids. The CDR3 region is CASSVGPSGGSDTQYF. The CDR3 bases are TGTGCCAGCAGCGTAGGTCCTAGCGGGGGGTCAGATACGCAGTATTTT.

Written as DNA, the CDR3 is TGTGCCAGCAGTGCCCCCGTCGGGCGGGGCACAGATACGCAGTATTTT. Its protein is CASSAPVGRGTDTQYF. V gene TRBV6-1 combines with J gene TRBJ2-3; D perhaps matches TRBD2 (5 bases). The V gene's germline CDR1 is MNHNS and CDR2 SASEGT. Trimming stripped 4 bases from V and 1 base from J, with 15 bases between. The CDR3 totals 16 residues.

J is TRBJ2-3 and V is TRBV4-2; the D gene is possibly TRBD1 (5 bases). Deletions cut 4 bases from V and 2 bases from J, with 10 bases between. Germline V gene lookup returns CDR1 LGHNA and CDR2 YNFKEQ. This CDR3 is built from 14 residues. CDR3 loop: CASSPDRYTDTQYF. The CDR3 DNA is TGTGCCAGCAGCCCCGACAGATACACAGATACGCAGTATTTT.

This clone occurred a few times. The V gene is TRBV28, the J gene TRBJ1-5, with 7 bases identical to TRBD1. There are 15 residues in the CDR3. Germline CDR1 is MDHEN and CDR2 is SYDVKM. V shed 6 bases, J shed 0 bases, and the junction held 5 bases outside the gene matches. The DNA of the CDR3 is TGTGCCAGCAGGGACAGGATTTCTAGCAATCAGCCCCAGCATTTT. It specifies CASRDRISSNQPQHF.

This chain links TRBV10-3 with TRBJ2-1; no firm D call. Trimming took 2 bases from V and 0 from J, leaving 11 bases between them. This CDR3 has 16 residues. Germline CDR1 and CDR2: ENHRY and SYGVKD. CDR3 bases: TGTGCCATCAGTGAGGGTAGCCCGAGCTCCTACAATGAGCAGTTCTTC. Translated, it gives CAISEGSPSSYNEQFF.